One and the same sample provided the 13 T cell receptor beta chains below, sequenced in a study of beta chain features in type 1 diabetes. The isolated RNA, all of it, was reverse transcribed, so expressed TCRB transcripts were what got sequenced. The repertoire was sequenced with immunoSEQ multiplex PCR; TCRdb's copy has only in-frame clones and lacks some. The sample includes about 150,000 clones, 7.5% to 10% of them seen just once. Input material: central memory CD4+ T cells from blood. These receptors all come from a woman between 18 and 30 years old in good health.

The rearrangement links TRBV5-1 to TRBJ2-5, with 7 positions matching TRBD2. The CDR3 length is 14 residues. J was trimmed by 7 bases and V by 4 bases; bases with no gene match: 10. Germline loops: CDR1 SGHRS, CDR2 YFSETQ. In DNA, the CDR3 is TGCGCCAGCAGCAGCGGGACTCCTCGCGGGACCCAGTACTTC. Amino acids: CASSSGTPRGTQYF. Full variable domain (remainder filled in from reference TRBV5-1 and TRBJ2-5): KAGVTQTPRYLIKTRGQQVTLSCSPISGHRSVSWYQQTPGQGLQFLFEYFSETQRNKGNFPGRFSGRQFSNSRSEMNVSTLELGDSALYLCASSSGTPRGTQYFGPGTRLLVL.

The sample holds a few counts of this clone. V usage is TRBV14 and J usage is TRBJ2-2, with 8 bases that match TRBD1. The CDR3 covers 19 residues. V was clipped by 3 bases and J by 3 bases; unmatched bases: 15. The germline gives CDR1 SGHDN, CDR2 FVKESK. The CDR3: CASSHLTGRGLGDTGELFF. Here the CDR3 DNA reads TGTGCCAGCAGCCACCTGACCGGCAGGGGGCTGGGGGACACCGGGGAGCTGTTTTTT.

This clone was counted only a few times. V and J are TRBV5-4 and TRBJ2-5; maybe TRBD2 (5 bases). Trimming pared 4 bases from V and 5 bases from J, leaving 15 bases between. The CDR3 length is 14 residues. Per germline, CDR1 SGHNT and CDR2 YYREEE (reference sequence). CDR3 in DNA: TGTGCCAGCAGCCTCCCAACGGGCGGGGAGACCCAGTACTTC. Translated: CASSLPTGGETQYF.

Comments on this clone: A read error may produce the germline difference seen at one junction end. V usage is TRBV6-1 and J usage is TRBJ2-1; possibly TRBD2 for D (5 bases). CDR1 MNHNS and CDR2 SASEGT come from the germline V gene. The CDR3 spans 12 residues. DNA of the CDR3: TGTGCCAGCAGGGAAGGCGGGTTTGAGCAGTTCTTC. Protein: CASREGGFEQFF.

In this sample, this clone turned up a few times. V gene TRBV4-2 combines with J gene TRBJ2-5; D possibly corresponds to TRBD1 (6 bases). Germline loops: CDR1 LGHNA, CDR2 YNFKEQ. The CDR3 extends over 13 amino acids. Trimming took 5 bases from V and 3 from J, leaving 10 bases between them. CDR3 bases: TGTGCCAGCAGCTTGCCAGGGGAAGAGACCCAGTACTTC. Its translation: CASSLPGEETQYF.

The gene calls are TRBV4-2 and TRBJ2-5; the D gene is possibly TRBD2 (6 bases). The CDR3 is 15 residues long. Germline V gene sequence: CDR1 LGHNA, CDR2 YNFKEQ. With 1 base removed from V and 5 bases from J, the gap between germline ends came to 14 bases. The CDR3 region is CASSQVRGSSETQYF. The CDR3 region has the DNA TGTGCCAGCAGCCAAGTACGGGGGAGCTCGGAGACCCAGTACTTC.

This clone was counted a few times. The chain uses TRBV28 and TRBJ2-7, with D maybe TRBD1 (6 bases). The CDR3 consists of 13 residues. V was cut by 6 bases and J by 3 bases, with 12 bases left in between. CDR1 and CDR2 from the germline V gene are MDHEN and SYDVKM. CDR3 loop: CASRLGTIYEQYF. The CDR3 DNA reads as TGTGCCAGCAGGCTAGGGACAATCTACGAGCAGTACTTC.

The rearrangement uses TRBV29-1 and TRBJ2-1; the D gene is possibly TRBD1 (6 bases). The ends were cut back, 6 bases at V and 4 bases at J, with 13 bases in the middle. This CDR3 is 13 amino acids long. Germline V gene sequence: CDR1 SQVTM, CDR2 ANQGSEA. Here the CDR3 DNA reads TGCAGCGTGGGGACACTCAAATACAATGAGCAGTTCTTC. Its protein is CSVGTLKYNEQFF.

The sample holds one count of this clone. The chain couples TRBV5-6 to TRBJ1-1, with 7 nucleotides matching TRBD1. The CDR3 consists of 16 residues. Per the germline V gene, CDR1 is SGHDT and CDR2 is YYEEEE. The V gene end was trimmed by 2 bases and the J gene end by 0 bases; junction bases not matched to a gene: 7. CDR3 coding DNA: TGTGCCAGCAGCTTAAGGACAGGAAATATGAACACTGAAGCTTTCTTT. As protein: CASSLRTGNMNTEAFF.

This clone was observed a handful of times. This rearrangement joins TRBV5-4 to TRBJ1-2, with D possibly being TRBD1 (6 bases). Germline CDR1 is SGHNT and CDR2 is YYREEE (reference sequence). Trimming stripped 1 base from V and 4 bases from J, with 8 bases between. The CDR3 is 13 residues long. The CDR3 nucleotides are TGTGCCAGCAGCTTGTCAGGGGTCTATGGCTACACCTTC. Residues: CASSLSGVYGYTF.

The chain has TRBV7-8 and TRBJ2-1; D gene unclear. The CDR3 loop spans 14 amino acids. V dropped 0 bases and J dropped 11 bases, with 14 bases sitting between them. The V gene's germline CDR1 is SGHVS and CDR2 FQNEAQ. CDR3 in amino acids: CASSLALAGSKQFF. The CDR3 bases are TGTGCCAGCAGCTTAGCCTTGGCCGGGTCGAAGCAGTTCTTC.

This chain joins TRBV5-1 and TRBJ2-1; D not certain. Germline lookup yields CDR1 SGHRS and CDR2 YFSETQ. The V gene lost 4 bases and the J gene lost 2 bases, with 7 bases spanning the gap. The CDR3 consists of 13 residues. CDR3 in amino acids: CASSRIAYNEQFF. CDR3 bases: TGCGCCAGCAGCAGAATAGCCTACAATGAGCAGTTCTTC.

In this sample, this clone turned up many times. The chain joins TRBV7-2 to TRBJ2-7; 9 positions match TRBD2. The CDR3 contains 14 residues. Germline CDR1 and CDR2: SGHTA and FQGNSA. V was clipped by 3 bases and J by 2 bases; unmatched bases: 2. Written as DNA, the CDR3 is TGTGCCAGCAGCTTGGCTAGCGGGGCCTACGAGCAGTACTTC. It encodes CASSLASGAYEQYF.